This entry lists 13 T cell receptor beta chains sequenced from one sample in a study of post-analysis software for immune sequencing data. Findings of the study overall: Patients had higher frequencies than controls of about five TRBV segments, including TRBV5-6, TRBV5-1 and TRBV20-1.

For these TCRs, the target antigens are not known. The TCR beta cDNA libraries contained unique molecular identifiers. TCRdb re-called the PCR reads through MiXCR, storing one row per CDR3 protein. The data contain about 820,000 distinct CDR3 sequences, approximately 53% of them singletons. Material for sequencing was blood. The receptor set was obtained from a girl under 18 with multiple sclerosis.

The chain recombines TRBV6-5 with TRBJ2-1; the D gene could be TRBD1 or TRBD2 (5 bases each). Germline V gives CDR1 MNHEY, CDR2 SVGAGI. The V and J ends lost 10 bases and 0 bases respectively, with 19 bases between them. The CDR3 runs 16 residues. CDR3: CATEPVGVGSYNEQFF. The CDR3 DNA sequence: TGTGCCACCGAACCGGTGGGGGTGGGCTCCTACAATGAGCAGTTCTTC.

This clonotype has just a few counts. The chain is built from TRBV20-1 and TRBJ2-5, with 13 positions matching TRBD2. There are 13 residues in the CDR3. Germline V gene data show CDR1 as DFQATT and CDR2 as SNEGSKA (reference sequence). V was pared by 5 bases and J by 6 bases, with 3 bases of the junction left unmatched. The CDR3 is CSAGTSGAKTQYF. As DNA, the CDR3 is TGCAGTGCTGGGACTAGCGGGGCGAAGACCCAGTACTTC.

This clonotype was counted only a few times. CDR3 loop: CSALLAGANVLTF. For the CDR3, the DNA is TGCAGCGCATTATTAGCTGGGGCCAACGTCCTGACTTTC. The chain couples TRBV29-1 to TRBJ2-6; D gene ambiguous. Germline CDR1 is SQVTM and CDR2 is ANQGSEA. Deletions cut 7 bases from V and 2 bases from J, with 9 bases between. The length of the CDR3 is 13 residues.

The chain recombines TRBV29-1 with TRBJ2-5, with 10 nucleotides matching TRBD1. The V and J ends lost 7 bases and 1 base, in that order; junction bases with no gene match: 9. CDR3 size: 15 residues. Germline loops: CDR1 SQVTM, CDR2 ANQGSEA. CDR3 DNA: TGCAGCGCCGCGGTGGGACAGGGGCTCCAAGAGACCCAGTACTTC. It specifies CSAAVGQGLQETQYF.

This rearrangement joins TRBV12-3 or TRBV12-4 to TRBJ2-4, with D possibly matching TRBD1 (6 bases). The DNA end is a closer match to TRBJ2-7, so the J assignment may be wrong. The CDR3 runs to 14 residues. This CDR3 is CASSLEWGPYEQYF. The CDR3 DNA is TGTGCCAGCAGTTTAGAGTGGGGGCCCTACGAGCAGTACTTC.

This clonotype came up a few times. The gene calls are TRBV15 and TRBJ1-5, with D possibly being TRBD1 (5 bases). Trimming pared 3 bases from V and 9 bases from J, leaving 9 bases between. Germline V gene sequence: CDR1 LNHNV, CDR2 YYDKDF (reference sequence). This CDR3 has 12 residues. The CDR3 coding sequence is TGTGCCACCAGCAGGGGGGAAGTGCCCCAGCATTTT. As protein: CATSRGEVPQHF. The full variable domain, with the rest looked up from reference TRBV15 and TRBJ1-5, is DAMVIQNPRYQVTQFGKPVTLSCSQTLNHNVMYWYQQKSSQAPKLLFHYYDKDFNNEADTPDNFQSRRPNTSFCFLDIRSPGLGDTAMYLCATSRGEVPQHFGDGTRLSIL.

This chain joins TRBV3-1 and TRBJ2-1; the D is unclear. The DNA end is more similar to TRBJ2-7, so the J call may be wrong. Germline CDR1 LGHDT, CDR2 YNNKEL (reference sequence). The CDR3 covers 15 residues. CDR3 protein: CASSQASGTYNEQYF. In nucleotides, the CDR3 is TGTGCCAGCAGCCAGGCCTCCGGCACCTACAATGAGCAGTACTTC.

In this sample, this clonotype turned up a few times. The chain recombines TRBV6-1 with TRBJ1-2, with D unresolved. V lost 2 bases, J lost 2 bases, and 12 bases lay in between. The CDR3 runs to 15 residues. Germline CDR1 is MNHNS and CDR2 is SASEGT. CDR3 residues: CASSEFWGPNYGYTF. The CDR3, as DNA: TGTGCCAGCAGTGAATTTTGGGGTCCGAACTATGGCTACACCTTC.

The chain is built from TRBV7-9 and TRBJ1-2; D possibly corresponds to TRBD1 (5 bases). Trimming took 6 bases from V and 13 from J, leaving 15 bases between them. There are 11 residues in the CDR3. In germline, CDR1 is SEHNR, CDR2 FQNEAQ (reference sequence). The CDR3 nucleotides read TGTGCCAGCAGGAGCGACAGAGACTCCACCTTC. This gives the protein CASRSDRDSTF.

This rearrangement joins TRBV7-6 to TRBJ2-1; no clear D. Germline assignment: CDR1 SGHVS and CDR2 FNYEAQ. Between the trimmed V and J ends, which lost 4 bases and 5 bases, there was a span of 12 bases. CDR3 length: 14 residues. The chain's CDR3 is CASSSRQDHNEQFF. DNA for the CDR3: TGTGCCAGCAGCTCCAGGCAGGACCACAATGAGCAGTTCTTC.

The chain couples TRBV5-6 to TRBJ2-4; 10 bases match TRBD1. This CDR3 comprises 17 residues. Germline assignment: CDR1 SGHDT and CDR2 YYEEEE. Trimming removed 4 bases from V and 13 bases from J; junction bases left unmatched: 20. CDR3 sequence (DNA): TGTGCCAGCAGCCCTTTGACAGGGGGCATTCTATTGGGGGAGCAGTACTTC. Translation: CASSPLTGGILLGEQYF.

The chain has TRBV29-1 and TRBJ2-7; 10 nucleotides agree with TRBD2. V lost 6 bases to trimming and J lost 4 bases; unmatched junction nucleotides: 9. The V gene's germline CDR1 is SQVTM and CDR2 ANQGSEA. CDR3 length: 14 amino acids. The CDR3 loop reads CSVFQRGGGYEQYF. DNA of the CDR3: TGCAGCGTCTTCCAGCGGGGGGGCGGTTACGAGCAGTACTTC.

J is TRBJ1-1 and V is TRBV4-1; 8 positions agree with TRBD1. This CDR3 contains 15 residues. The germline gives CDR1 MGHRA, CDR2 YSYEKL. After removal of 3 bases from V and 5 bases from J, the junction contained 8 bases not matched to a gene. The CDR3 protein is CASSHLDREGTEAFF. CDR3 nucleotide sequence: TGCGCCAGCAGCCACCTGGACAGGGAGGGGACTGAAGCTTTCTTT.